This T cell receptor beta chain was found in a study of blood T cell repertoires in COVID-19. Whole-study context: The origin of the acute and convalescent COVID-19 samples was the United States, Italy and Spain.

Per the germline V gene, CDR1 is MDHEN and CDR2 is SYDVKM. The CDR3 runs to 15 residues. J gave up 7 bases and V 8 bases, and 17 bases lay outside the gene matches. Source study methods: Reference gene primer amplification gave nucleated cell count estimates. The protocol was immunoSEQ multiplex PCR, while the TCRdb copy is restricted to in-frame clones and leaves out a portion. D and trimming were read from the DNA, whereas the V and J calls and clone size are those reported in that table. The sample shows roughly 160,000 clones, approximately 88% of them seen only once. This receptor was taken from a woman aged 55-70 years with acute or convalescent COVID-19. Specimen: peripheral blood. The genes are TRBV28 and TRBJ2-7; 7 bases agree with TRBD2. This CDR3 reads CASRLVAGAGGEQYF. CDR3 DNA sequence: TGTGCCAGCCGACTAGTCGCCGGGGCCGGGGGGGAGCAGTACTTC.